Sequencing of this T cell receptor (beta chain) was carried out in a study of cytomegalovirus exposure and HLA in healthy donors. Amplification used 60 Vbeta primers and 13 Jbeta primers. The repertoire was sequenced with immunoSEQ multiplex PCR; TCRdb's copy has only in-frame clones and lacks some. This sample carries around 200,000 clones, about three quarters of them seen once, and the ten largest clones take around 1.7%. The junction had 11 bases not matched to a gene; V was cut back by 1 base and J by 9 bases. Germline V CDR1 and CDR2: SGHDT, YYEEEE. This CDR3 is 17 amino acids long. V is TRBV5-6 and J is TRBJ1-6, with 9 nucleotides matching TRBD1. The origin of this receptor is a man between 18 and 35 years old in good health and CMV-seronegative. Sequencing was performed on PBMCs. CDR3 amino acids: CASSLLVSGTGSSPLHF. In DNA, the CDR3 is TGTGCCAGCAGCTTGTTGGTATCCGGGACAGGGAGTTCACCCCTCCACTTT.